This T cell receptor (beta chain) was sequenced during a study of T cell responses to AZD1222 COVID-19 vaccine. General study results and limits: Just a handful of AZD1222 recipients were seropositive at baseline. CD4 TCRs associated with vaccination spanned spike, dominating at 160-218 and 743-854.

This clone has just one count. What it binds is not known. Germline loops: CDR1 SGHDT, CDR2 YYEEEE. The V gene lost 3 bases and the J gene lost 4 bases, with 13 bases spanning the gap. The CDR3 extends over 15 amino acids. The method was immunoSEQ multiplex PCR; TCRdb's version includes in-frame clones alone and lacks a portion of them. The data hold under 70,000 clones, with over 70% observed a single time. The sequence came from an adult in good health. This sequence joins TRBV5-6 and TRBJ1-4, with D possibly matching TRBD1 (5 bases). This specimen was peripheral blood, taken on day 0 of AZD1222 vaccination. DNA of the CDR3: TGTGCCAGCAGCTACCGGGACTGGGATAATGAAAAACTGTTTTTT. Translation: CASSYRDWDNEKLFF.